This TCR beta chain was identified during a study of T-cell memory formation after mild COVID-19. As for the study in general: TCR clusters were mostly donor specific.

cDNA libraries for TCR alpha and TCR beta, carrying sample barcodes and UMIs, came from 5'RACE with constant-segment primers. TCRdb analysed the 5' RACE reads with MiXCR anew, one entry per CDR3 protein. The sample comprises roughly 300,000 distinct CDR3 sequences, 8% to 9% of which are singletons, and approximately 23% rests with the top ten. Germline values: CDR1 DFQATT, CDR2 SNEGSKA (reference sequence). With 5 bases clipped from V and 5 bases from J, the junction kept 7 bases outside the gene matches. The CDR3 has 13 residues. The chain joins TRBV20-1 to TRBJ2-5; 8 positions match TRBD2. The sample was PBMCs or a T cell subset sorted from them (not recorded which). The sequence was collected from a man younger than 35 who had mild COVID-19 (a few samples of this study predate the infection). Cell type and time point are not known. The CDR3 DNA follows: TGCAGTGCTCCCGGACTAGCCTTGGAGACCCAGTACTTC. It encodes CSAPGLALETQYF.